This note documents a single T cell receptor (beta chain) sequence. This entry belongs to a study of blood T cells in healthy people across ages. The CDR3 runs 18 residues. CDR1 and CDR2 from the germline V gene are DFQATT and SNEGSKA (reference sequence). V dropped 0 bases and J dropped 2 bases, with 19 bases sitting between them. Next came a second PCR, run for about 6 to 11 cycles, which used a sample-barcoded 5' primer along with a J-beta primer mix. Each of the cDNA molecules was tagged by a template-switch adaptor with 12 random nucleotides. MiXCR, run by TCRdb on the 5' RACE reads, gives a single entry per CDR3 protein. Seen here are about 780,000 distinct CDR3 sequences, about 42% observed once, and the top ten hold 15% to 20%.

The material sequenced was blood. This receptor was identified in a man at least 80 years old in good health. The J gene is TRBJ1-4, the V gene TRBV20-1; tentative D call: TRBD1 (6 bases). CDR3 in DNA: TGCAGTGCTAGAGAGCGCCCAGGGGCCAAGTCCACTAATGAAAAACTGTTTTTT. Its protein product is CSARERPGAKSTNEKLFF.